The source of this T cell receptor (beta chain) is a study of Tregs in tolerant kidney transplant recipients. Recipients received nonmyeloablative bone marrow transplants from related graft donors, with transient mixed chimerism. Measured with immunoSEQ multiplex PCR; TCRdb has only the in-frame clones, and not every one. The ten most abundant clones cover 1.8% of a sample with 25,000 to 35,000 clones. The sequenced sample was CD4+ T cells from blood (PBMCs), obtained 24 months after the transplant. This sequence was found in a human patient who received a combined kidney and bone marrow transplant. Some T cells may possibly be graft donor cells.

CDR3: CASSIVTGADTQYF. The part of the CDR3 DNA that was read is TGTGCCAGTAGTATTGTTACAGGGGCAGATACG. V is TRBV19 and J is TRBJ2-3; TRBD1 matches at 7 bases. The read gets to within 3 residues of the CDR3 end, and the germline J gene fills in the rest. Germline assignment: CDR1 LNHDA and CDR2 SQIVND (reference sequence). With 3 bases clipped from V and 4 bases from J, the junction kept 4 bases outside the gene matches. The CDR3 is 14 residues long.